This TCR beta chain stems from a study of blood T cell repertoires in COVID-19. Assay: immunoSEQ multiplex PCR; the TCRdb copy retains only in-frame clones and omits some. The sample records roughly 250,000 clones, 85% to 90% being singletons. The germline V gene has CDR1 KGHSH and CDR2 LQKENI. The CDR3 spans 18 residues. J was trimmed by 0 bases and V by 3 bases; bases with no gene match: 4. The origin of this receptor is a middle-aged man who had been exposed to COVID-19. V usage is TRBV18 and J usage is TRBJ2-3, with 15 positions matching TRBD2. Sequencing was carried out using PBMCs or T cells enriched from blood (not recorded which). The CDR3 bases are TGTGCCAGCTCACCTAGGACTAGCGGGAGGGCGAGCACAGATACGCAGTATTTT. Translated, it gives CASSPRTSGRASTDTQYF.